The sequence of this T cell receptor (beta chain) was determined in a study of control samples from healthy donors and cancer patients. V dropped 0 bases and J dropped 4; count of bases not matched to a gene: 11. CDR1 and CDR2 from the germline V gene are MRHNA and SNTAGT. CDR3 size: 18 residues. This clone was seen only once. This table comes from immunoSEQ multiplex PCR, and its TCRdb copy is limited to in-frame clones, with some not included. The repertoire has tens of thousands of clones, 94% of them found once; the top ten carry approximately 2.8%. The rearrangement uses TRBV6-4 and TRBJ1-2; 10 positions match TRBD1. The TCR was taken from a woman in her twenties or thirties in good health. The sequencing sample was made of blood. The CDR3 nucleotides are TGTGCCAGCAGTGACTCGCATAATCCGGACAGGGGGATCTATGGCTACACCTTC. Translation gives CASSDSHNPDRGIYGYTF.